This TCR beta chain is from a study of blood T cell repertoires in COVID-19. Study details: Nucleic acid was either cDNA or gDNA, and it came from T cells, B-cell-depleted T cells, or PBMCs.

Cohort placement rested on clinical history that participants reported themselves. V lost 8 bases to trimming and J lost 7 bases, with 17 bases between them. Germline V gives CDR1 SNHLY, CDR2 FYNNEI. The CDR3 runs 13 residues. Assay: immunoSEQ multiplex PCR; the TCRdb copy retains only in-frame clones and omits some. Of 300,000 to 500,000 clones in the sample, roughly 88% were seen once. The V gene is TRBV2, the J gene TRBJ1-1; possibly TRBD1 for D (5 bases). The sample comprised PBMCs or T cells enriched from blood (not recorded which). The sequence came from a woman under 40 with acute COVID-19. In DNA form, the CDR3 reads TGTGCCAGCCCCTCCGGGGCGGGGGATGAAGCTTTCTTT. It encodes CASPSGAGDEAFF.